This TCR beta chain derives from a study of blood T cell repertoires in COVID-19. The V end lost 7 bases, the J end lost 4 bases, and 8 bases lay between the germline ends. Per germline, CDR1 MNHEY and CDR2 SMNVEV (reference sequence). The CDR3 covers 13 residues. Sequenced by immunoSEQ multiplex PCR; TCRdb stores in-frame clones only, minus some. The table shows some 230,000 clones, with roughly 80% occurring only once. This clone is a singleton in its sample. This receptor was identified in a woman aged 45-59 years with acute or convalescent COVID-19. This chain connects TRBV27 to TRBJ1-6; D uncertain. The sample consisted of peripheral blood. In DNA form, the CDR3 reads TGTGCCAGCACGGAGGTGTATAATTCACCCCTCCACTTT. Translated, it gives CASTEVYNSPLHF.